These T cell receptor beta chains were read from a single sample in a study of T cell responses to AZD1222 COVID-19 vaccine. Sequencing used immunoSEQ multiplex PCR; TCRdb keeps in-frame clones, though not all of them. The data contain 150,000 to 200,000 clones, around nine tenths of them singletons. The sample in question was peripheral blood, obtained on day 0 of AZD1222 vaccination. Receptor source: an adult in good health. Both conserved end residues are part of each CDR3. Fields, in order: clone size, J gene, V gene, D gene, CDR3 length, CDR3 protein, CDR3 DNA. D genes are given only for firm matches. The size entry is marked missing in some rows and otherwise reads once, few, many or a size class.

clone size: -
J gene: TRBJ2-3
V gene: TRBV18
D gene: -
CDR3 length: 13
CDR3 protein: CASSATATDTQYF
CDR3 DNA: TGTGCCAGCTCAGCTACTGCCACAGATACGCAGTATTTT

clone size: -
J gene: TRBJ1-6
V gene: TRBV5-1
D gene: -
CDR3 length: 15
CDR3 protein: CASSLEVAQGSPLHF
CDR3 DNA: TGCGCCAGCAGCTTGGAGGTGGCGCAGGGTTCACCCCTCCACTTT

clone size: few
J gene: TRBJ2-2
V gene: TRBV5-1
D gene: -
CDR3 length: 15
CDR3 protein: CASSLGRGNTGELFF
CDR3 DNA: TGCGCCAGCAGCTTGGGACGGGGGAACACCGGGGAGCTGTTTTTT

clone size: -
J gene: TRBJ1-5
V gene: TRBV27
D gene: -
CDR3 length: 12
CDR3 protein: CASSLLGAPQHF
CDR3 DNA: TGTGCCAGCAGTTTATTGGGGGCGCCCCAGCATTTT

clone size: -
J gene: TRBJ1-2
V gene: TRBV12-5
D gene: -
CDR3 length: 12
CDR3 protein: CASGLGQGGYTF
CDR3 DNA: TGTGCTAGTGGTTTAGGACAAGGGGGCTACACCTTC

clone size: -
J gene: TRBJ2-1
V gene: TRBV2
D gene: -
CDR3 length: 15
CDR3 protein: CASTVERPSYNEQFF
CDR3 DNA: TGTGCCAGCACGGTGGAGCGGCCCTCCTACAATGAGCAGTTCTTC

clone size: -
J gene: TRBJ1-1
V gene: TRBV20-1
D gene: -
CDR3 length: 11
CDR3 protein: CSASDSVEAFF
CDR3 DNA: TGCAGTGCTAGCGACTCAGTAGAAGCTTTCTTT

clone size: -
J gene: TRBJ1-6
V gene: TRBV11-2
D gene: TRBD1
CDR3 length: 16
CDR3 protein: CASSPWTGGGYSPLHF
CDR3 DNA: TGTGCCAGCAGCCCCTGGACAGGGGGTGGGTATTCACCCCTCCACTTT

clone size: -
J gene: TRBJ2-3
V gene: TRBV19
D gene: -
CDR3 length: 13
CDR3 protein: CASSMEYPDTQYF
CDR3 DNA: TGTGCCAGTAGTATGGAATACCCAGATACGCAGTATTTT

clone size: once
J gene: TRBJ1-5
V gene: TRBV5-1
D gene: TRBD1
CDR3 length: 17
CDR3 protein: CASSLEGGPYSNQPQHF
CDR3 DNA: TGCGCCAGCAGCTTGGAAGGGGGCCCTTATAGCAATCAGCCCCAGCATTTT

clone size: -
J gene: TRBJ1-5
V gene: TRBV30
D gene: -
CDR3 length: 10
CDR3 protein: CALAGQPQHF
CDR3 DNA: TGTGCCCTCGCAGGTCAGCCCCAGCATTTT

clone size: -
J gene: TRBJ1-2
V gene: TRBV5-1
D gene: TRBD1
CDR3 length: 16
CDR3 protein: CASSLRQGVTPYGYTF
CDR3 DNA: TGCGCCAGCAGCTTGAGGCAGGGGGTTACCCCATATGGCTACACCTTC

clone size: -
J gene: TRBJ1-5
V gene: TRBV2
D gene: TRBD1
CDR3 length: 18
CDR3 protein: CASSERDRGPYSNQPQHF
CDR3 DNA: TGTGCCAGCAGTGAAAGGGACAGGGGACCCTATAGCAATCAGCCCCAGCATTTT

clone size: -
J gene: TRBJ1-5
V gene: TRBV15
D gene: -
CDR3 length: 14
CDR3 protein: CATAGLSANQPQHF
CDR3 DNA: TGTGCCACCGCAGGGTTATCGGCCAATCAGCCCCAGCATTTT

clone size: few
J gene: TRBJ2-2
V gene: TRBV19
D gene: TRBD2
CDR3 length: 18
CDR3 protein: CASTNQPGGGENTGELFF
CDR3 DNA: TGTGCCAGTACCAACCAACCCGGCGGGGGAGAAAACACCGGGGAGCTGTTTTTT

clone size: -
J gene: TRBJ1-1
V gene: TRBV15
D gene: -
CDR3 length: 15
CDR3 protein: CATSSGVNMNTEAFF
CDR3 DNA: TGTGCCACCAGCTCCGGGGTAAACATGAACACTGAAGCTTTCTTT

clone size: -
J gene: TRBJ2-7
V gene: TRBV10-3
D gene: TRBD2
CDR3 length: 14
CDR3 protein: CAISESGGRYEQYF
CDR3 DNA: TGTGCCATCAGTGAGTCGGGGGGGAGGTACGAGCAGTACTTC

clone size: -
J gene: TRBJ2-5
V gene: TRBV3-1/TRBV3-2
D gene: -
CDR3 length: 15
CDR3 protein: CASSQEARVQETQYF
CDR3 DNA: TGTGCCAGCAGCCAAGAGGCCCGGGTCCAAGAGACCCAGTACTTC

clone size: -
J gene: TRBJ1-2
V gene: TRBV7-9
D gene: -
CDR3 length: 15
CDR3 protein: CASSLEETVLGGYTF
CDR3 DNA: TGTGCCAGCAGCTTAGAAGAGACAGTGCTAGGGGGCTACACCTTC

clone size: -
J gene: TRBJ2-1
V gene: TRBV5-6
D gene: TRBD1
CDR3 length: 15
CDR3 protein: CASSLGRDRVNEQFF
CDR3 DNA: TGTGCCAGCAGCTTGGGTCGGGACAGGGTAAATGAGCAGTTCTTC

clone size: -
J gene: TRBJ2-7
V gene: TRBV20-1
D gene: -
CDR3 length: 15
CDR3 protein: CSASASGTGALEQYF
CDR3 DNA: TGCAGTGCTAGTGCATCCGGGACTGGGGCCCTGGAGCAGTACTTC

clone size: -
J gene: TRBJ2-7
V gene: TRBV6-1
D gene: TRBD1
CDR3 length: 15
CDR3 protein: CASSEKAGGRYEQYF
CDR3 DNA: TGTGCCAGCAGTGAAAAGGCAGGGGGCAGGTACGAGCAGTACTTC